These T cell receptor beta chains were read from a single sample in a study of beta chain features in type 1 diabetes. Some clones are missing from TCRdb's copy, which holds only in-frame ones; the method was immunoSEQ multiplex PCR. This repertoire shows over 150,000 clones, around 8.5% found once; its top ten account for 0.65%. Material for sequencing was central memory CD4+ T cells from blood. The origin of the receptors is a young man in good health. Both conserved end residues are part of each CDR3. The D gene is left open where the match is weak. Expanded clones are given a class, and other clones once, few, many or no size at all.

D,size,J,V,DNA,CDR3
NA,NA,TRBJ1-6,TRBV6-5,TGTGCCAGCAGTTACCCCGATTCACCCCTCCACTTT,CASSYPDSPLHF
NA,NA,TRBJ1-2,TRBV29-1,TGCAGCGTCGGTTTGGGACTAAACTATGGCTACACCTTC,CSVGLGLNYGYTF
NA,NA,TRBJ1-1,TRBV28,TGTGCCAGCAGACGCGAGACAGGCCAACGGAACACTGAAGCTTTCTTT,CASRRETGQRNTEAFF
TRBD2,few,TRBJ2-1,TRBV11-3,TGTGCCAGCAGCTTAGTGGGACTAGCGGGAGCGTCACCGTTCTTC,CASSLVGLAGASPFF
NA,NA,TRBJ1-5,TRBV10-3,TGTGCCATCAGTGACGGGAATCAGCCCCAGCATTTT,CAISDGNQPQHF
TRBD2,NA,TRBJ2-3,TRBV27,TGTGCCAGCAGTTTAGGTCTCTTTAGCGGGAACACGCAGTATTTT,CASSLGLFSGNTQYF
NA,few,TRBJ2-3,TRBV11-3,TGTGCCAGCAGCTTAGGAGGCAGAGTCACAGATACGCAGTATTTT,CASSLGGRVTDTQYF
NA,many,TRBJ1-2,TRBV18,TGTGCCAGCTCACCGGGACAACTAGGCTACACCTTC,CASSPGQLGYTF
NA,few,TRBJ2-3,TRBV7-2,TGTGCCAGCAGCTTAGTGGGATATGGGGCGAGCACAGATACGCAGTATTTT,CASSLVGYGASTDTQYF
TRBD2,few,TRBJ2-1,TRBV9,TGTGCCAGCAGCGTAGGACACGGGGGGGCCCTCGATGAGCAGTTCTTC,CASSVGHGGALDEQFF
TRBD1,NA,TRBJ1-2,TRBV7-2,TGTGCCAGCAGCCCGGGACAGGGAACCTATGGCTACACCTTC,CASSPGQGTYGYTF
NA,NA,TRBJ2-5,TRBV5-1,TGCGCCAGCAGCTTTCAGGATGGAGAGACCCAGTACTTC,CASSFQDGETQYF
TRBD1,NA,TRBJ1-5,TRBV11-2,TGTGCCAGCAGCCGACAGGGCGGCCTAACTGAGCCCCAGCATTTT,CASSRQGGLTEPQHF
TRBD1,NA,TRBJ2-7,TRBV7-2,TGTGCCAGCAGCTCGACAGGGAGCTCCTACGAGCAGTACTTC,CASSSTGSSYEQYF
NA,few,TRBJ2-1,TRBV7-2,TGTGCCAGCAGCTTAGCAGGGGGATTATACAATGAGCAGTTCTTC,CASSLAGGLYNEQFF
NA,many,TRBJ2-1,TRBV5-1,TGCGCCAGCAGCGGGGGGAACAACCTCTACAATGAGCAGTTCTTC,CASSGGNNLYNEQFF
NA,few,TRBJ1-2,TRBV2,TGTGCCGGGGGGAGTTCCTATGGCTACACCTTC,CAGGSSYGYTF
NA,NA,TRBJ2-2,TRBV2,TGTGCCAGCAGTGATTTAGCCGGAGGGTCCACCGGGGAGCTGTTTTTT,CASSDLAGGSTGELFF
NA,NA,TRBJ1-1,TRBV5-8,TGTGCCAGCAATTTACGGGGGTCGACTGAAGCTTTCTTT,CASNLRGSTEAFF
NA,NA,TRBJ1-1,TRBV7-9,TGTGCCAGCAGCTTCGTACAGGTGAACACTGAAGCTTTCTTT,CASSFVQVNTEAFF
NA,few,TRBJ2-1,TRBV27,TGTGCCAGCACAGGGCTAGGGGATTACAATGAGCAGTTCTTC,CASTGLGDYNEQFF
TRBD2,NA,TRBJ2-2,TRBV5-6,TGTGCCAGCAGCCACTTTCGATACGGACTAGCGGGGACCGGGGAGCTGTTTTTT,CASSHFRYGLAGTGELFF
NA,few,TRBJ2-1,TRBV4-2,TGTGCCAGCAGCCAAGTCGGGAGAGTGGCCGGAGGCAATGAGCAGTTCTTC,CASSQVGRVAGGNEQFF
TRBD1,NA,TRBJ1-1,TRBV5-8,TGTGCCAGCAGCGCCACGGAACAGGGGAGCGGCGAAGCTTTCTTT,CASSATEQGSGEAFF